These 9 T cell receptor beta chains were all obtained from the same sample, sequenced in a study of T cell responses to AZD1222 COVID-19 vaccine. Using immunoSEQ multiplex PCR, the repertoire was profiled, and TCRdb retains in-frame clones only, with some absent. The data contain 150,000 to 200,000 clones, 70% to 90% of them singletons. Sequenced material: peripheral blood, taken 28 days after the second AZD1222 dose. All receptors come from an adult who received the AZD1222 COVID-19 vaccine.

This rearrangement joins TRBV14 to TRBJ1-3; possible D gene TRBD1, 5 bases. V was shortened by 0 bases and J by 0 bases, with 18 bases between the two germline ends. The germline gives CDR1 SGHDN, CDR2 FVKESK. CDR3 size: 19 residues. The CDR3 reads CASSQDPPRAGYSGNTIYF. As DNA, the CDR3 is TGTGCCAGCAGCCAAGACCCCCCCAGGGCTGGGTACTCTGGAAACACCATATATTTT.

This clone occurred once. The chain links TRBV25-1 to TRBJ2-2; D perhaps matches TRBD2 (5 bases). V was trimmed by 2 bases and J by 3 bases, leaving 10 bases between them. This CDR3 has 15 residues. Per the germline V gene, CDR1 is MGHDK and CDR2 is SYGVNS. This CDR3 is CASSEGLADTGELFF. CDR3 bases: TGTGCCAGCAGTGAAGGACTTGCGGACACCGGGGAGCTGTTTTTT.

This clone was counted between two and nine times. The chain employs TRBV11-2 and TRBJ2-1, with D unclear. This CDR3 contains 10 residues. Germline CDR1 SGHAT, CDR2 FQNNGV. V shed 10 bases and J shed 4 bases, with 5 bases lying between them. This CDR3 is CANRYNEQFF. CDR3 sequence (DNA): TGTGCCAACCGGTACAATGAGCAGTTCTTC.

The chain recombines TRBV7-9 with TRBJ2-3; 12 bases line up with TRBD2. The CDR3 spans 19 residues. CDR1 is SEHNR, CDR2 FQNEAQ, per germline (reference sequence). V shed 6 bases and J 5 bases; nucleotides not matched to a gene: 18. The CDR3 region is CASSPRLAGVPHVEDTQYF. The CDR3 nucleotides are TGTGCCAGCAGTCCTCGACTAGCGGGGGTCCCGCACGTTGAAGATACGCAGTATTTT.

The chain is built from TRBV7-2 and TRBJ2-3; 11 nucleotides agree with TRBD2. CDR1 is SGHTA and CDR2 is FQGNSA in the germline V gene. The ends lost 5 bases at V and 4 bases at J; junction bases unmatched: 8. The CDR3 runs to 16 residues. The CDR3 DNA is TGTGCCAGCAGCCCGCTAGCGGGGGGCTGGGCAGATACGCAGTATTTT. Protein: CASSPLAGGWADTQYF.

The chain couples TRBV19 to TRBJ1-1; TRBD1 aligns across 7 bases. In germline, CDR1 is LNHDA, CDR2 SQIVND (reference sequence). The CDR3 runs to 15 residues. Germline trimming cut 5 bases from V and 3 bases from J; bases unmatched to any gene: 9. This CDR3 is CASSLPDRAYTEAFF. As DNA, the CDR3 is TGTGCCAGTAGTCTCCCCGACAGGGCTTACACTGAAGCTTTCTTT.

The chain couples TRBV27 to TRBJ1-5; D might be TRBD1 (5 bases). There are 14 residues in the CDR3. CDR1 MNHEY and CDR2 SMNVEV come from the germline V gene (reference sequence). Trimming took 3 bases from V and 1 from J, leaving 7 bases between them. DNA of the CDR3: TGTGCCAGCAGTTTCGGGGGGAGCAATCAGCCCCAGCATTTT. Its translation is CASSFGGSNQPQHF.

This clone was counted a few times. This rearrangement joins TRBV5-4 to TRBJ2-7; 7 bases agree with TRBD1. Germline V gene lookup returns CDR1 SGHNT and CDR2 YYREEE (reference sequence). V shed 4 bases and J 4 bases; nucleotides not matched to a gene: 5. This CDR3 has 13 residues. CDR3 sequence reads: CASSGQVTYEQYF. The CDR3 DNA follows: TGTGCCAGCAGCGGACAGGTTACTTACGAGCAGTACTTC.

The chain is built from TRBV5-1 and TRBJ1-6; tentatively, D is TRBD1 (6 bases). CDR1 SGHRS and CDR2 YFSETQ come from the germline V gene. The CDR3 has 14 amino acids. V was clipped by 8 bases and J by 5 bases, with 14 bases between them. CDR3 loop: CASQTGPNNSPLHF. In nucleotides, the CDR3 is TGCGCCAGTCAGACAGGACCTAATAATTCACCCCTCCACTTT.